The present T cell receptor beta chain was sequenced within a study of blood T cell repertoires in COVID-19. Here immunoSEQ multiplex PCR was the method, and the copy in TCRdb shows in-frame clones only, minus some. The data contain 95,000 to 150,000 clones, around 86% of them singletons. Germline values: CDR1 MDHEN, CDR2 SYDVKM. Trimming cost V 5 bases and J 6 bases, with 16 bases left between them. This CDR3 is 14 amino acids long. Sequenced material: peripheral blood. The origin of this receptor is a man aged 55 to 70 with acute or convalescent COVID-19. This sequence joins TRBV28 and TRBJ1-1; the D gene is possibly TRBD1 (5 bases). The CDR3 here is CASSPSWGDAEAFF. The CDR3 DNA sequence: TGTGCCAGCAGTCCCTCGTGGGGGGACGCTGAAGCTTTCTTT.